This T cell receptor beta chain was identified during a study of CD8+CD57+ T cells in acquired aplastic anemia. Across the study: The study obtained an average of approximately 2.9 ug of DNA from sorted CD4+ and CD8+ cells. Healthy CD8+ samples averaged around 10 million reads.

The template used for profiling TCR beta VDJ and CDR3 was genomic DNA. Each CDR3 protein is one row after TCRdb ran MiXCR on the reads. Of hundreds of thousands of distinct CDR3 sequences detected, just under 70% appear once; the ten largest clones hold 4%. The CDR3 has 13 amino acids. CDR1 and CDR2 (germline): SGHTA, FQGNSA. Trimming cost V 6 bases and J 8 bases; bases outside gene matches: 4. Comments on this clonotype: Its antigen is not identified.

Study-wide results and limits: There were fewer than 35 CD8+ CDR3 sequences that occurred in both patients and controls.

This clonotype was sampled from a human donor in good health, serving as a control. Specimen: sorted CD4+, CD8+, or CD8+CD57+ T cells (not recorded which) from PBMCs. The chain recombines TRBV7-2 with TRBJ1-4, with TRBD1 matching 9 bases. CDR3 in DNA: TGTGCCAGCAGTCATGACAGGGGGGAAAAACTGTTTTTT. Translation: CASSHDRGEKLFF.